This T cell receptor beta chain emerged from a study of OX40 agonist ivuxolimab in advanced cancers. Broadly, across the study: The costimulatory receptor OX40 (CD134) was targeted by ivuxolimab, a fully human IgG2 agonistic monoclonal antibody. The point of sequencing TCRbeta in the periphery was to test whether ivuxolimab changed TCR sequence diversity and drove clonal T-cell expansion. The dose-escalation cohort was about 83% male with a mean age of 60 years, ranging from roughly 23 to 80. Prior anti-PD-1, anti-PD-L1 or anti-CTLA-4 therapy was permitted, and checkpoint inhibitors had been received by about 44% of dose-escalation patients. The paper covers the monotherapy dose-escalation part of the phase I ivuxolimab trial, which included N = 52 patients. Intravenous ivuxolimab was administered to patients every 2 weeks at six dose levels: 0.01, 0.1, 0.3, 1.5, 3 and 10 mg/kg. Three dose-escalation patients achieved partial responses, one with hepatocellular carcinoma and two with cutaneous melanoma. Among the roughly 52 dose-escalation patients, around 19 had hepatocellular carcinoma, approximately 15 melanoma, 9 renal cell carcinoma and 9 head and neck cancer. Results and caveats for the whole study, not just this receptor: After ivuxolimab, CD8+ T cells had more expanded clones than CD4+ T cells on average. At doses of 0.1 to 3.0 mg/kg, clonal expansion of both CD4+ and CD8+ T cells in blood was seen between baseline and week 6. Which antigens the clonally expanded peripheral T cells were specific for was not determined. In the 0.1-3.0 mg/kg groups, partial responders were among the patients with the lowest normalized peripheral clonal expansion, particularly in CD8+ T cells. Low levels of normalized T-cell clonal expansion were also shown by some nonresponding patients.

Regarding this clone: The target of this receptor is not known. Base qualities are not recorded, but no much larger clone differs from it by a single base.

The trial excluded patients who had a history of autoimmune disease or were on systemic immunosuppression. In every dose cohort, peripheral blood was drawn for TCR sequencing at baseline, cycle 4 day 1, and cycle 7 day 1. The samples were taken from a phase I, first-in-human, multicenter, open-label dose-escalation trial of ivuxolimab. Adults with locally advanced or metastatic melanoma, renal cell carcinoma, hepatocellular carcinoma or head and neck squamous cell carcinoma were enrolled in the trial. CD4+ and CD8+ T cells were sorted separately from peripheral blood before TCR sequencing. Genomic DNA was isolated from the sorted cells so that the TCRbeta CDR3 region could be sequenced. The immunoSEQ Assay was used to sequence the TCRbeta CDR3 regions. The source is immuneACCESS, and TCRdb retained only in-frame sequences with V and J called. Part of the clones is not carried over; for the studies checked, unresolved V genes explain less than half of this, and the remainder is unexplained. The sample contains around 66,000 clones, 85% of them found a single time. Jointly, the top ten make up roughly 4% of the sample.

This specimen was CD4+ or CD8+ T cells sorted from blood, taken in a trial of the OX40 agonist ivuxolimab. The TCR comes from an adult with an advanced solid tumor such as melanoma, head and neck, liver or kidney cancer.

The nucleotide sequence reads TGTGCCAGCAGTCCGGGACTTATGAATTCACCCCTCCACTTT. Translated, it reads CASSPGLMNSPLHF. The V gene is TRBV14 and the J gene is TRBJ1-6; TRBD1 is possibly the D segment (5 matching bases). Measured from the cysteine to the phenylalanine, the CDR3 is 14 residues long. This entry keeps only the CDR3 DNA: 42 bases, framed from base 1. Deletion took 6 bases off V and 7 bases off J, with a span of 13 bases between the germline ends. Per the germline V gene, SGHDN is the CDR1 and FVKESK is the CDR2.